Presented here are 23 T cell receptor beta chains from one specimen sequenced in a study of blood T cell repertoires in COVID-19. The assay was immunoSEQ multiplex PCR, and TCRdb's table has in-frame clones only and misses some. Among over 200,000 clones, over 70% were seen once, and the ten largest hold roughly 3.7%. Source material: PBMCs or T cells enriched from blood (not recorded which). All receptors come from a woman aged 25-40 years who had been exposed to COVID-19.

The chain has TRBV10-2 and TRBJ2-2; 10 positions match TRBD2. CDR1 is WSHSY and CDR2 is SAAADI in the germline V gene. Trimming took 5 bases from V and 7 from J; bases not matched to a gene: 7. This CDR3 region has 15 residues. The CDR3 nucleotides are TGCGCCAGCAGTTTTAAGCGGGAGGGCCTCGGGGAGCTGTTTTTT. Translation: CASSFKREGLGELFF.

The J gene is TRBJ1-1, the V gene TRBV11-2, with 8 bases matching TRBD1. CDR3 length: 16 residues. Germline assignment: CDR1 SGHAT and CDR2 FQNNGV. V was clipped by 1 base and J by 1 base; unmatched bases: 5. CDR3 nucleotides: TGTGCCAGCAGCTTAGCATCGGGGACAGGGAACACTGAAGCTTTCTTT. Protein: CASSLASGTGNTEAFF.

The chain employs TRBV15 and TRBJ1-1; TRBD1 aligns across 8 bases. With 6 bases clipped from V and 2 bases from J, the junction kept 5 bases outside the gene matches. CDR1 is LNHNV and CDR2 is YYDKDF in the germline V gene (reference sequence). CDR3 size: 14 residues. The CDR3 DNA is TGTGCCACCAGTAAGACAGGGGCAAACACTGAAGCTTTCTTT. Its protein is CATSKTGANTEAFF.

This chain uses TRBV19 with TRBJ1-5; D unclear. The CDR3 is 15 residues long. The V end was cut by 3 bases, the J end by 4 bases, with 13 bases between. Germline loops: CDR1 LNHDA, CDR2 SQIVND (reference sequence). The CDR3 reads CASSISVRGNQPQHF. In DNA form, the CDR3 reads TGTGCCAGTAGTATTTCAGTCCGAGGGAATCAGCCCCAGCATTTT.

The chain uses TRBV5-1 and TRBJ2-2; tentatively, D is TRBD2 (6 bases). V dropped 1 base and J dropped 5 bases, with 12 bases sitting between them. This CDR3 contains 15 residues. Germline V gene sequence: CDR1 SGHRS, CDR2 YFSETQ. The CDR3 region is CASSLLFRGTGELFF. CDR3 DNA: TGCGCCAGCAGCTTGCTGTTTCGGGGGACCGGGGAGCTGTTTTTT.

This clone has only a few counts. The CDR3 DNA follows: TGCGCCAGCAGCCAAGGCGGAGCCTACAATGAGCAGTTCTTC. This gives the protein CASSQGGAYNEQFF. This rearrangement joins TRBV4-1 to TRBJ2-1; D unclear. CDR3 length equals 14 residues. Trimming removed 1 base at V and 2 bases at J, with 6 bases between. CDR1 and CDR2 (germline): MGHRA, YSYEKL.

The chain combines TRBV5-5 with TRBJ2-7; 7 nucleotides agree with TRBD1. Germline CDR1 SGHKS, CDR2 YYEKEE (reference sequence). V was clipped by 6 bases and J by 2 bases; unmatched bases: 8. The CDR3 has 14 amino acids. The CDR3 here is CASTETGTPYEQYF. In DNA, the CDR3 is TGTGCCAGCACCGAGACAGGGACGCCCTACGAGCAGTACTTC.

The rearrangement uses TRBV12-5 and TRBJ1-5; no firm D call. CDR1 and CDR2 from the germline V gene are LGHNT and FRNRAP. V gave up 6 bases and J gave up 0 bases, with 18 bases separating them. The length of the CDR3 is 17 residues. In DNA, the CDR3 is TGTGCTAGTGGCAGACCGGGAAGTGAATATAGCAATCAGCCCCAGCATTTT. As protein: CASGRPGSEYSNQPQHF.

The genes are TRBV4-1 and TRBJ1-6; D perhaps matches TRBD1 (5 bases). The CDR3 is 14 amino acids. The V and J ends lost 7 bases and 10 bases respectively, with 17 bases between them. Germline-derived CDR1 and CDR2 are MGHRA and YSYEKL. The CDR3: CASTDTFNGSPLHF. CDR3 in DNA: TGCGCCAGCACGGACACGTTTAACGGATCACCCCTCCACTTT.

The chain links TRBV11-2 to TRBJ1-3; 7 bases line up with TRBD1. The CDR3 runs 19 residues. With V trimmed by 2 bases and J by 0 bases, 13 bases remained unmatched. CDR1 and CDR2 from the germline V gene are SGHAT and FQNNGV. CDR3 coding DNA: TGTGCCAGCAGCTTATATTATCCGGAGACAGGGTCCTCTGGAAACACCATATATTTT. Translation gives CASSLYYPETGSSGNTIYF. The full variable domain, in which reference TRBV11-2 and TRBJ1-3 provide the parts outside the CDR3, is EAGVAQSPRYKIIEKRQSVAFWCNPISGHATLYWYQQILGQGPKLLIQFQNNGVVDDSQLPKDRFSAERLKGVDSTLKIQPAKLEDSAVYLCASSLYYPETGSSGNTIYFGEGSWLTVV.

The DNA of the CDR3 is TGTGCCAGCAGTTACCGGGAGCCAGAGACCCAGTACTTC. Protein product: CASSYREPETQYF. The rearrangement joins TRBV6-5 to TRBJ2-5; tentatively, D is TRBD2 (6 bases). Germline V gives CDR1 MNHEY, CDR2 SVGAGI. The germline V and J ends were trimmed by 2 bases and 4 bases, with 8 bases remaining between them. CDR3 length: 13 amino acids.

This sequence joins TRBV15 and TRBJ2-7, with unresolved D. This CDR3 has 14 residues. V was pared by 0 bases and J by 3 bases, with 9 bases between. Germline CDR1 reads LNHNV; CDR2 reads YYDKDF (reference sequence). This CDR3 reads CATSRDGFSYEQYF. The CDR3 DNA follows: TGTGCCACCAGCAGAGATGGTTTCAGCTACGAGCAGTACTTC.

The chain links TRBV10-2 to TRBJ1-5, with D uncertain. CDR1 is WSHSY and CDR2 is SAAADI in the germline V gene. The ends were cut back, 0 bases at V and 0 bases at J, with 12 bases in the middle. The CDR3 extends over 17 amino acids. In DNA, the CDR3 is TGCGCCAGCAGTGAGTCGACTAGCAGATATAGCAATCAGCCCCAGCATTTT. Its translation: CASSESTSRYSNQPQHF.

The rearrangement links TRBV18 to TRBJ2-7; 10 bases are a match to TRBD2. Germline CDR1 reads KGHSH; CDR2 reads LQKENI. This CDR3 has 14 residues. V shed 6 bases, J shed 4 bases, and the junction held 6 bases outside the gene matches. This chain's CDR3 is CASSPTSGIYEQYF. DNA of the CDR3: TGTGCCAGCTCCCCCACTAGCGGGATATACGAGCAGTACTTC.

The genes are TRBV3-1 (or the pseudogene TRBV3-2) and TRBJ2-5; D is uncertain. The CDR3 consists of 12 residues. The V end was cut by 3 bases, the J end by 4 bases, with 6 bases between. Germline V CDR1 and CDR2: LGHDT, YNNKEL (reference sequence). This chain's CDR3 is CASSHAGETQYF. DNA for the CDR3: TGTGCCAGCAGCCATGCCGGAGAGACCCAGTACTTC.

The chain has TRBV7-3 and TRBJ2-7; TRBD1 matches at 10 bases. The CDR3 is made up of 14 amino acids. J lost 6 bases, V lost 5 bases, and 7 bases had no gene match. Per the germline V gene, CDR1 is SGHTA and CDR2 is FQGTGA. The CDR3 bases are TGTGCCAGCAGCCTCCGGGACAGGGGCGGCGAGCAGTACTTC. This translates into CASSLRDRGGEQYF.

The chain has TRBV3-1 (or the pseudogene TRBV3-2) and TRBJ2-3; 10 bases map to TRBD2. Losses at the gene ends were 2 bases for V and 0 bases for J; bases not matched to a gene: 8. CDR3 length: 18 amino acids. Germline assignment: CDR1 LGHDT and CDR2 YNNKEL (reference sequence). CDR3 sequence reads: CASSQTSGTPVSTDTQYF. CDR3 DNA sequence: TGTGCCAGCAGCCAAACTAGCGGGACCCCCGTTAGCACAGATACGCAGTATTTT.

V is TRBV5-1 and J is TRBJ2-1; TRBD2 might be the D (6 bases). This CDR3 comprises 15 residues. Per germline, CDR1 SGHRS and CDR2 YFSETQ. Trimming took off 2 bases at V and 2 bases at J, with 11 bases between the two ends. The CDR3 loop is CASSFSGTPYNEQFF. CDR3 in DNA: TGCGCCAGCAGCTTTTCCGGGACTCCCTACAATGAGCAGTTCTTC.

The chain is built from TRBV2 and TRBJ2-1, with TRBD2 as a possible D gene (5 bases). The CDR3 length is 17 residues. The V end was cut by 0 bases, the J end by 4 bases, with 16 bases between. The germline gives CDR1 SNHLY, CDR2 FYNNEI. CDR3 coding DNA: TGTGCCAGCAGTGAAGCGCAGAGGGTCAGCCTTTACAATGAGCAGTTCTTC. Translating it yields CASSEAQRVSLYNEQFF.

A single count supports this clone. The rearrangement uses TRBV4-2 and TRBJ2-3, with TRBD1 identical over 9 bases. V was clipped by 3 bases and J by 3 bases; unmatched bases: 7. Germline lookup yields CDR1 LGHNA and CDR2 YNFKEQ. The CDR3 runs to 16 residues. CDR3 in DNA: TGTGCCAGCAGCCACGGGGGACAGGGATCGACAGATACGCAGTATTTT. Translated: CASSHGGQGSTDTQYF.

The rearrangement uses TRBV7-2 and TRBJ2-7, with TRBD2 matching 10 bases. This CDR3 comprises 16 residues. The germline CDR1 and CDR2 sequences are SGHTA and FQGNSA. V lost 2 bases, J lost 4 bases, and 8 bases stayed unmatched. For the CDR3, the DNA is TGTGCCAGCAGCTTAAGGGCTAGCGGGAGAAAGTACGAGCAGTACTTC. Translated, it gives CASSLRASGRKYEQYF.

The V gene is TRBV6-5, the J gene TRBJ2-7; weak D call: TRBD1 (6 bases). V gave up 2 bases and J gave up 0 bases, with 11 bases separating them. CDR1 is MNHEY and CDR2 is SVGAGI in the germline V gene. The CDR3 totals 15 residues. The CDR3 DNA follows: TGTGCCAGCAGTTACGGCCAGGGGATCTCCTACGAGCAGTACTTC. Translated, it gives CASSYGQGISYEQYF.

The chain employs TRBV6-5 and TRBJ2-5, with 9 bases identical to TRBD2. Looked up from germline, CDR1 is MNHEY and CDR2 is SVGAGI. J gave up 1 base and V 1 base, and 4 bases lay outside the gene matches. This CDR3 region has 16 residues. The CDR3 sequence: CASSYFASGTQETQYF. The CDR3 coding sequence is TGTGCCAGCAGTTACTTCGCTAGCGGGACCCAAGAGACCCAGTACTTC.